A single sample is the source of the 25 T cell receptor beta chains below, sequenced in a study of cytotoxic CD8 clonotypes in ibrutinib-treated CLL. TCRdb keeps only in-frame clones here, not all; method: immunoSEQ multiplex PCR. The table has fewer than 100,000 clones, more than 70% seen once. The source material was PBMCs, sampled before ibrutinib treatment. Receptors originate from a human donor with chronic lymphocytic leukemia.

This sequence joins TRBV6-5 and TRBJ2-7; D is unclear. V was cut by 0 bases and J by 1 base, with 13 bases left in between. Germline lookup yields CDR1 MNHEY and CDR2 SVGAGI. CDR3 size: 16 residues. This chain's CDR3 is CASSYSYARVSYEQYF. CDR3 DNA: TGTGCCAGCAGTTACTCCTATGCAAGAGTATCCTACGAGCAGTACTTC.

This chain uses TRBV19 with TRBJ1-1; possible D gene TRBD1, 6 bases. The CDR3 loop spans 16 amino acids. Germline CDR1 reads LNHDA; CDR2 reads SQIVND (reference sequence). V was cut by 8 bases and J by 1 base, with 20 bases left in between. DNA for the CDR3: TGTGCCAGTTGCTCCGGGGGGCAAGCCTCGAACACTGAAGCTTTCTTT. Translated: CASCSGGQASNTEAFF.

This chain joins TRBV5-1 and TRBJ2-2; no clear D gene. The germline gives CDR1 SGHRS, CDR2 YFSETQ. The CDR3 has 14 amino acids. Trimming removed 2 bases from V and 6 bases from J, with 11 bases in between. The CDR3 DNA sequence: TGCGCCAGCAGCTTCACGGCCGGATCCGGGGAGCTGTTTTTT. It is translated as CASSFTAGSGELFF.

The CDR3 DNA reads TGTGCCAGCAGTTTACCAGAGCTACTCTCCTACAATGAGCAGTTCTTC. Translating it yields CASSLPELLSYNEQFF. The V gene is TRBV28, the J gene TRBJ2-1, with unresolved D. The germline V gene has CDR1 MDHEN and CDR2 SYDVKM. The CDR3 is made up of 16 amino acids. V gave up 2 bases and J gave up 0 bases, with 11 bases separating them.

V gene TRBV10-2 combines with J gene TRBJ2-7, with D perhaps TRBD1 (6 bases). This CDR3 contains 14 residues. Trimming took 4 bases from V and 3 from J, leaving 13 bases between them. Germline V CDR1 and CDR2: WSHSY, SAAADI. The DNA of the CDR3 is TGCGCCAGCAGTGGTAGACAGGCGCGCTACGAGCAGTACTTC. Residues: CASSGRQARYEQYF.

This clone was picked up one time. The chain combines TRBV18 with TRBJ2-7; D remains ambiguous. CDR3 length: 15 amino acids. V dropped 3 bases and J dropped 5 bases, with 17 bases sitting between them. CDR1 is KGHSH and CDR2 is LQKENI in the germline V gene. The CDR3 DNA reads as TGTGCCAGCTCACCCGTCGGCAACAAAGTCGACGAGCAGTACTTC. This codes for CASSPVGNKVDEQYF.

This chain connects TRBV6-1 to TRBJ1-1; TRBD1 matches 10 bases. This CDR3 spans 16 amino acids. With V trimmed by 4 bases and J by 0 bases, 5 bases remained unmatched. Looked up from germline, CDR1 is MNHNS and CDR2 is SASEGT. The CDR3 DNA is TGTGCCAGCAGTGTATCGACAGGGGGCCTGAACACTGAAGCTTTCTTT. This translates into CASSVSTGGLNTEAFF.

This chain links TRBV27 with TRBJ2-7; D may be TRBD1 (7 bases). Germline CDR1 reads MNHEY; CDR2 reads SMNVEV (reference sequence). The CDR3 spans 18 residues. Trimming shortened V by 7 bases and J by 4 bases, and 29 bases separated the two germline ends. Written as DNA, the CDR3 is TGTGCCAGCAAGGTCAGGGGGGCCTACGAGACCGGGGGATACGAGCAGTACTTC. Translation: CASKVRGAYETGGYEQYF.

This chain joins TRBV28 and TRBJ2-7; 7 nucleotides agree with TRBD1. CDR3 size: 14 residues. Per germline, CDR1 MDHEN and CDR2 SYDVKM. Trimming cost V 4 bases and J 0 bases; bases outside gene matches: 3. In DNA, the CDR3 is TGTGCCAGCAGTTCAGGGGGTTTCTCCTACGAGCAGTACTTC. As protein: CASSSGGFSYEQYF.

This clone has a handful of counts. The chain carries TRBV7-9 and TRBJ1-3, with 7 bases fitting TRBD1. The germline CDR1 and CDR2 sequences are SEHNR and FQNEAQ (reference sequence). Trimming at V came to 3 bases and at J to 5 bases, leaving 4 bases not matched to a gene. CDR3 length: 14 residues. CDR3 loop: CASSFGTERNTIYF. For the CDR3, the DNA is TGTGCCAGCAGCTTCGGGACAGAACGAAACACCATATATTTT.

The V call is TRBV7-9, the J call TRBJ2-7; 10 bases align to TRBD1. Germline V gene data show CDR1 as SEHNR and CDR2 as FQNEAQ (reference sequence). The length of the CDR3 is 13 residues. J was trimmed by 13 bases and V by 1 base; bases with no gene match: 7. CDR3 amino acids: CASSLDWDRGDYF. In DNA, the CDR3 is TGTGCCAGCAGCTTAGATTGGGACAGGGGTGATTACTTC.

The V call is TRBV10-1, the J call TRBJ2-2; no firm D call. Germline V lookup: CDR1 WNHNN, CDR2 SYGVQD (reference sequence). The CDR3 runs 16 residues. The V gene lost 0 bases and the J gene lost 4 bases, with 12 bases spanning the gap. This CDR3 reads CASSESMVVSTGELFF. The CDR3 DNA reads TGCGCCAGCAGTGAGTCGATGGTAGTAAGCACCGGGGAGCTGTTTTTT.

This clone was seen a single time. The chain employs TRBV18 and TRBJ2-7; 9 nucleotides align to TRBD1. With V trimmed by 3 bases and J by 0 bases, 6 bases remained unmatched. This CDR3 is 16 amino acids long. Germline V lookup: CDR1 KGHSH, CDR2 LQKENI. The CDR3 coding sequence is TGTGCCAGCTCACCTTTAGGACAGGGGAGCTCCTACGAGCAGTACTTC. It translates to CASSPLGQGSSYEQYF.

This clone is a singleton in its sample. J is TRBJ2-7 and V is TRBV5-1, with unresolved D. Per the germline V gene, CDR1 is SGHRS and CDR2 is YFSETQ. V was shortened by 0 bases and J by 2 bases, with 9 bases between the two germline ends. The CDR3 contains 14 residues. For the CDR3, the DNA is TGCGCCAGCAGCTTGGAGGTAGCCACCTACGAGCAGTACTTC. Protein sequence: CASSLEVATYEQYF. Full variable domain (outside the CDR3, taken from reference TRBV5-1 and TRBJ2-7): KAGVTQTPRYLIKTRGQQVTLSCSPISGHRSVSWYQQTPGQGLQFLFEYFSETQRNKGNFPGRFSGRQFSNSRSEMNVSTLELGDSALYLCASSLEVATYEQYFGPGTRLTVT.

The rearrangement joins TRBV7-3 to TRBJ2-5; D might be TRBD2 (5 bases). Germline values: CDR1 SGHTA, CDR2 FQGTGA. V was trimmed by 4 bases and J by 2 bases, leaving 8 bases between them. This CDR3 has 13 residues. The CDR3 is CASSSDSQETQYF. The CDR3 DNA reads TGTGCCAGCAGCTCGGACTCGCAAGAGACCCAGTACTTC.

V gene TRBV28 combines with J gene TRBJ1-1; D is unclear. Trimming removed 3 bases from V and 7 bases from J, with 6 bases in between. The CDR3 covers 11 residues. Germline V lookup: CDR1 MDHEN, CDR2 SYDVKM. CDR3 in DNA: TGTGCCAGCAGTTTCTCGGGTGAAGCTTTCTTT. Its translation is CASSFSGEAFF.

The CDR3 loop is CATSRVSRGTEAFF. The CDR3 region has the DNA TGTGCCACCAGCAGAGTGTCAAGGGGCACTGAAGCTTTCTTT. The rearrangement uses TRBV15 and TRBJ1-1; D may be TRBD1 (5 bases). Germline loops: CDR1 LNHNV, CDR2 YYDKDF (reference sequence). Trimming took 1 base from V and 4 from J, leaving 10 bases between them. The CDR3 length is 14 residues.

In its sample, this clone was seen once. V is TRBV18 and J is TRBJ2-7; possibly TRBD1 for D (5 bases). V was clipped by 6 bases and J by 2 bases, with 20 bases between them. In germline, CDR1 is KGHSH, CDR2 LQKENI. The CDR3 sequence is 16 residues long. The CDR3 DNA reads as TGTGCCAGCTCGAGTATGACAGCCCATAAAACCTACGAGCAGTACTTC. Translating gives CASSSMTAHKTYEQYF.

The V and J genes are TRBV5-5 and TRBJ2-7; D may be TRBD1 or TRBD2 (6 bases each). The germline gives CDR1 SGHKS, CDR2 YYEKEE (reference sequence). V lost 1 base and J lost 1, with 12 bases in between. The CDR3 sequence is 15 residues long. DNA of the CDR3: TGTGCCAGCAGCTTGATAGGGGGAGGATCCTACGAGCAGTACTTC. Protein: CASSLIGGGSYEQYF.

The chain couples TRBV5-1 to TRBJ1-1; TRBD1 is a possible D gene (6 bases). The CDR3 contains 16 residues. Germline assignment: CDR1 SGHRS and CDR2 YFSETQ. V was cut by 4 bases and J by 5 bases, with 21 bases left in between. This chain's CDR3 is CASSPRTEPSWTEAFF. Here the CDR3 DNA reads TGCGCCAGCAGCCCACGGACAGAACCTTCGTGGACTGAAGCTTTCTTT.

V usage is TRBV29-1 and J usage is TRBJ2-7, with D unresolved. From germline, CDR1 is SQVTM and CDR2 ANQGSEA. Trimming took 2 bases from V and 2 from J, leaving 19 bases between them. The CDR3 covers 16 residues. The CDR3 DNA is TGCAGCGTTGAACCCGCCGAGGTGGGTAACCCCTACGAGCAGTACTTC. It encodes CSVEPAEVGNPYEQYF.

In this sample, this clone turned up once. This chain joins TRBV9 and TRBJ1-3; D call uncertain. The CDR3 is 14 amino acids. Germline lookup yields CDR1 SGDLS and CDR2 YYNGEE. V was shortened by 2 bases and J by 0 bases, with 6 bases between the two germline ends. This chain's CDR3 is CASSVTLSGNTIYF. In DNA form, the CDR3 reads TGTGCCAGCAGCGTCACTCTCTCTGGAAACACCATATATTTT.

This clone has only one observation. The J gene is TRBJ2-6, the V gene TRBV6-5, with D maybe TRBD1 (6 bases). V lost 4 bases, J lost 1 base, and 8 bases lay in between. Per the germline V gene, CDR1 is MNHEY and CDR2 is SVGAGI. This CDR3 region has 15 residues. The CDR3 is CASSFRGSGANVLTF. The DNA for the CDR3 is TGTGCCAGCAGTTTCAGGGGATCTGGGGCCAACGTCCTGACTTTC.

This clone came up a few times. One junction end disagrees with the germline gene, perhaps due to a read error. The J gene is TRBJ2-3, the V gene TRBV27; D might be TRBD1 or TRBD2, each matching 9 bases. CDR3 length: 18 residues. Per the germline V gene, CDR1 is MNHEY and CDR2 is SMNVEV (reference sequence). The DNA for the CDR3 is TGTGCCAGCAGTTTCCGGACCGACAGGGGGACTAGCAGAGATACGCAGTATTTT. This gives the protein CASSFRTDRGTSRDTQYF.

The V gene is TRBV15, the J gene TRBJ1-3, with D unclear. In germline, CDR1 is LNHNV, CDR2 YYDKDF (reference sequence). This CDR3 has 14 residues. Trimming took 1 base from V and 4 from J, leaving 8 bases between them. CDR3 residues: CATSRGGPGNTIYF. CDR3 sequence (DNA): TGTGCCACCAGCAGAGGGGGTCCGGGAAACACCATATATTTT.